This T cell receptor beta chain was identified in a study of T cell responses to AZD1222 COVID-19 vaccine. Study conclusions and caveats: Scientists sampled the repertoires only once the peak T cell response had passed. In the spike-specific TCR repertoire, nearly half reportedly target unmutated variant regions. Spike-specific TCR breadth and depth went up after people got two AZD1222 doses.

Turning to this clone: Antigen unknown.

Germline CDR1 and CDR2: LGHDT and YNNKEL (reference sequence). V lost 0 bases and J lost 2, with 13 bases in between. The CDR3 has 16 residues. The data were produced by immunoSEQ multiplex PCR, yet TCRdb's version contains in-frame clones alone and is incomplete. Of around 120,000 clones in the sample, approximately 91% were seen once. The J gene is TRBJ2-5, the V gene TRBV3-1 (or the pseudogene TRBV3-2); D call uncertain. The source of this sequence is an adult in good health. The sample in question was peripheral blood, obtained on day 0 of AZD1222 vaccination. CDR3 DNA: TGTGCCAGCAGCCAAGAAAAACCTTTGGGGCAAGAGACCCAGTACTTC. Protein product: CASSQEKPLGQETQYF.